What follows describes a single TCR beta chain. Its antigen is undetermined. The data stem from a study of glioma-infiltrating T cells. General study points: Only very few CDR3 sequences appeared in both tissue and blood. Non-neoplastic patients had below-expected tissue-blood divergence, while all gliomas exceeded expectation.

The iRepertoire nested amplicon-rescue multiplex PCR amplified TCR alpha and beta CDR3s from RNA. Tissue mRNA or PBMC total RNA, 100-400 ng, went into one-step reverse transcription and amplification. From the multiplex PCR reads, TCRdb called clonotypes with MiXCR, one entry per CDR3 protein. The repertoire includes some 90,000 distinct CDR3 sequences, roughly 40% of them detected once, and more than 30% sits in the top ten. Sequenced: glioma tissue, nonneoplastic brain tissue, or PBMCs (not recorded which). This sequence originates from a human donor with low-grade glioma or glioblastoma, undergoing nonglioma brain surgery, or in good health (not recorded which).

The CDR3 protein is CSANPGQGLVAQYF. CDR3 coding DNA: TGCAGTGCCAATCCGGGACAGGGGTTGGTCGCCCAGTACTTC. The chain employs TRBV20-1 and TRBJ2-5; 10 bases match TRBD1. In germline, CDR1 is DFQATT, CDR2 SNEGSKA (reference sequence). The CDR3 is 14 amino acids. The V segment lost 6 bases and the J segment 9 bases; nucleotides outside the gene matches: 13.